This T cell receptor (beta chain) was recorded in a study of T cell responses to AZD1222 COVID-19 vaccine. General study points: Dominant at 160-218 and 743-854, vaccine-associated CD4 TCRs also spanned spike.

Some clones are missing from TCRdb's copy, which holds only in-frame ones; the method was immunoSEQ multiplex PCR. The repertoire holds 140,000 or so clones, with 80% to 95% as singletons. The CDR3 length is 14 residues. V was clipped by 2 bases and J by 2 bases, with 8 bases between them. Per germline, CDR1 SGHDT and CDR2 YYEEEE. About this clone itself: What it binds is unknown.

This TCR was recovered from an adult in good health. The chain links TRBV5-6 to TRBJ1-5; TRBD1 might be the D (5 bases). The sample was peripheral blood, taken on day 0 of AZD1222 vaccination. The CDR3 DNA sequence: TGTGCCAGCAGCTTTATGGGGGGCAATCAGCCCCAGCATTTT. Its translation is CASSFMGGNQPQHF.